This entry lists 31 T cell receptor beta chains sequenced from one sample in a study of blood T cell repertoires in COVID-19. Libraries were prepared by immunoSEQ multiplex PCR; TCRdb keeps only in-frame clonotypes and omits some of them. The sample lists more than 200,000 clones; more than 75% were seen once. Source material: PBMCs or T cells enriched from blood (not recorded which). These receptors came from a woman aged 40 to 50 with acute COVID-19.

As concerns this clone: The same CDR3 also results from other DNA sequences found in this sample. The chain is built from TRBV2 and TRBJ2-3, with a weak D call TRBD1 (6 bases). The CDR3 runs to 15 residues. With 3 bases removed from V and 0 bases from J, the gap between germline ends came to 10 bases. Germline-derived CDR1 and CDR2 are SNHLY and FYNNEI. The CDR3 region is CASSDRGSSTDTQYF. Here the CDR3 DNA reads TGTGCCAGCAGTGACAGGGGCTCAAGCACAGATACGCAGTATTTT.

The genes are TRBV30 and TRBJ2-4; a possible D gene is TRBD2 (5 bases). Trimming left V 0 bases short and J 0 bases short, with 12 bases between. Germline V gene sequence: CDR1 GTSNPN, CDR2 SVGIG (reference sequence). The CDR3 loop spans 16 amino acids. This CDR3 reads CAWSVRGSLAKNIQYF. The DNA of the CDR3 is TGTGCCTGGAGTGTACGAGGGAGCTTAGCCAAAAACATTCAGTACTTC. Looking up the rest from reference TRBV30 and TRBJ2-4 gives the full variable domain: SQTIHQWPATLVQPVGSPLSLECTVEGTSNPNLYWYRQAAGRGLQLLFYSVGIGQISSEVPQNLSASRPQDRQFILSSKKLLLSDSGFYLCAWSVRGSLAKNIQYFGAGTRLSVL.

The rearrangement uses TRBV9 and TRBJ1-3, with D unresolved. The CDR3 runs to 15 residues. Trimming removed 0 bases from V and 0 bases from J, with 7 bases in between. The germline CDR1 and CDR2 sequences are SGDLS and YYNGEE. The CDR3 DNA sequence: TGTGCCAGCAGCGTAGGAACTAACTCTGGAAACACCATATATTTT. Protein: CASSVGTNSGNTIYF.

This clone was detected only a few times. The chain employs TRBV12-5 and TRBJ2-1; D not certain. The CDR3 totals 11 residues. CDR1 and CDR2 from the germline V gene are LGHNT and FRNRAP. Trimming shortened V by 3 bases and J by 9 bases, and 6 bases separated the two germline ends. CDR3 sequence: CASGFAGEQFF. The CDR3 region has the DNA TGTGCTAGTGGTTTTGCCGGTGAGCAGTTCTTC.

This clone was recorded many times. The chain carries TRBV6-5 and TRBJ1-5; a weak D match, TRBD1 (6 bases). V dropped 6 bases and J dropped 7 bases, with 16 bases sitting between them. The CDR3 totals 14 residues. CDR1 is MNHEY, CDR2 SVGAGI, per germline. This chain's CDR3 is CASRITSGDQPQHF. For the CDR3, the DNA is TGTGCCAGCAGGATCACTTCAGGGGACCAGCCCCAGCATTTT.

The gene calls are TRBV2 and TRBJ1-1; no clear D. The CDR3 has 18 amino acids. V lost 3 bases, J lost 1 base, and 21 bases lay in between. CDR1 is SNHLY, CDR2 FYNNEI, per germline. Written as DNA, the CDR3 is TGTGCCAGCAGTGATGGGCCCCACACCTATCGGGGGAACACTGAAGCTTTCTTT. Its translation: CASSDGPHTYRGNTEAFF.

The chain combines TRBV15 with TRBJ1-5; D is possibly TRBD1 (5 bases). Germline values: CDR1 LNHNV, CDR2 YYDKDF (reference sequence). Trimming removed 0 bases at V and 11 bases at J, with 17 bases between. The CDR3 is 15 residues long. The CDR3 loop reads CATSRDPGGVWSQHF. The DNA for the CDR3 is TGTGCCACCAGCAGAGATCCCGGGGGGGTTTGGTCCCAGCATTTT.

V gene TRBV29-1 combines with J gene TRBJ2-7; D ambiguous. CDR3 length: 13 residues. From germline, CDR1 is SQVTM and CDR2 ANQGSEA. V lost 4 bases to trimming and J lost 3 bases, with 13 bases between them. CDR3 residues: CSVAETRDYEQYF. DNA for the CDR3: TGCAGCGTTGCCGAGACTCGAGACTACGAGCAGTACTTC.

The rearrangement uses TRBV7-2 and TRBJ2-3; 11 bases fit TRBD2. The CDR3 length is 18 residues. Trimming removed 1 base from V and 2 bases from J; junction bases left unmatched: 8. Germline CDR1 and CDR2: SGHTA and FQGNSA. The CDR3 spells CASSLVLLAGAHTDTQYF. CDR3 nucleotide sequence: TGTGCCAGCAGCTTAGTGTTACTAGCGGGAGCCCACACAGATACGCAGTATTTT.

The genes are TRBV3-1 (or the pseudogene TRBV3-2) and TRBJ2-5, with 13 bases identical to TRBD2. This CDR3 region has 14 residues. The V gene end was trimmed by 7 bases and the J gene end by 5 bases; junction bases not matched to a gene: 4. The germline V gene encodes CDR1 LGHDT and CDR2 YNNKEL (reference sequence). The chain's CDR3 is CASNPLAGGETQYF. The DNA for the CDR3 is TGTGCCAGCAACCCACTAGCGGGGGGGGAGACCCAGTACTTC.

The chain has TRBV12-3 or TRBV12-4 and TRBJ2-7, with D possibly being TRBD1 (6 bases). V lost 6 bases, J lost 7 bases, and 16 bases lay in between. CDR3 size: 13 residues. CDR3 nucleotide sequence: TGTGCCAGCAGGGACCGACAGGAACGAGAGCAGTACTTC. Protein: CASRDRQEREQYF.

Here the CDR3 reads CASSGGLREDTQYF. The CDR3 DNA reads as TGTGCCAGCTCGGGGGGTCTCAGGGAAGATACGCAGTATTTT. The V call is TRBV18, the J call TRBJ2-3; D perhaps matches TRBD2 (6 bases). The CDR3 totals 14 residues. Germline CDR1 reads KGHSH; CDR2 reads LQKENI. V dropped 6 bases and J dropped 5 bases, with 15 bases sitting between them.

The chain joins TRBV4-2 to TRBJ1-1; D is perhaps TRBD1 (6 bases). V was shortened by 4 bases and J by 0 bases, with 9 bases between the two germline ends. Germline V CDR1 and CDR2: LGHNA, YNFKEQ. The CDR3 spans 14 residues. The CDR3 DNA is TGTGCCAGCAGCCGTACAGGGATGAACACTGAAGCTTTCTTT. Translating gives CASSRTGMNTEAFF.

CDR3 loop: CASSQAGTGGNTIYF. The CDR3 nucleotides read TGCGCCAGCAGCCAAGCCGGGACAGGGGGAAACACCATATATTTT. The chain couples TRBV4-3 to TRBJ1-3; 9 nucleotides match TRBD1. The V segment lost 1 base and the J segment 4 bases; nucleotides outside the gene matches: 2. The CDR3 is 15 amino acids. Germline assignment: CDR1 LGHNA and CDR2 YSLEER.

The V and J genes are TRBV5-6 and TRBJ1-2, with D maybe TRBD1 (5 bases). V gave up 8 bases and J gave up 2 bases, with 13 bases separating them. Germline assignment: CDR1 SGHDT and CDR2 YYEEEE. The length of the CDR3 is 13 residues. This CDR3 is CASSRQFNYGYTF. For the CDR3, the DNA is TGTGCCAGTTCTCGACAGTTCAACTATGGCTACACCTTC.

This clone has just one count. The rearrangement uses TRBV5-1 and TRBJ2-2, with TRBD1 matching over 10 bases. Germline CDR1 is SGHRS and CDR2 is YFSETQ. J lost 2 bases, V lost 5 bases, and 9 bases had no gene match. There are 17 residues in the CDR3. CDR3 bases: TGCGCCAGCAGGTCAGACAGGGGGCTAATCAACACCGGGGAGCTGTTTTTT. Protein sequence: CASRSDRGLINTGELFF.

This rearrangement joins TRBV24-1 to TRBJ2-1; 8 bases agree with TRBD2. Losses at the gene ends were 3 bases for V and 8 bases for J; bases not matched to a gene: 11. This CDR3 is built from 16 residues. Germline CDR1 is KGHDR and CDR2 is SFDVKD. DNA of the CDR3: TGTGCCACCAGTGATACCGGGACTAGAACTGGATATGAGCAGTTCTTC. It codes for CATSDTGTRTGYEQFF.

The CDR3 is CASSYTTGIYEQYF. CDR3 nucleotides: TGTGCCAGCAGTTACACCACAGGGATCTACGAGCAGTACTTC. The chain couples TRBV7-9 to TRBJ2-7; TRBD1 might be the D (6 bases). The CDR3 loop spans 14 amino acids. The V end lost 6 bases, the J end lost 3 bases, and 15 bases lay between the germline ends. Germline CDR1 reads SEHNR; CDR2 reads FQNEAQ (reference sequence). Variable domain in full (rest from reference TRBV7-9 and TRBJ2-7): DTGVSQNPRHKITKRGQNVTFRCDPISEHNRLYWYRQTLGQGPEFLTYFQNEAQLEKSRLLSDRFSAERPKGSFSTLEIQRTEQGDSAMYLCASSYTTGIYEQYFGPGTRLTVT.

The V call is TRBV28, the J call TRBJ1-2, with D maybe TRBD1 (5 bases). This CDR3 comprises 14 residues. The germline V and J ends were trimmed by 2 bases and 6 bases, with 13 bases remaining between them. Germline V gene sequence: CDR1 MDHEN, CDR2 SYDVKM. The CDR3 is CASSLDLGLDGYTF. The CDR3 bases are TGTGCCAGCAGTTTAGATCTGGGGCTGGATGGCTACACCTTC.

The J gene is TRBJ2-5, the V gene TRBV11-2, with TRBD1 matching over 7 bases. This CDR3 has 14 amino acids. V lost 1 base to trimming and J lost 5 bases; unmatched junction nucleotides: 4. Germline CDR1 reads SGHAT; CDR2 reads FQNNGV. The CDR3 here is CASSLVTGEETQYF. The CDR3 nucleotides read TGTGCCAGCAGCTTAGTTACAGGGGAGGAGACCCAGTACTTC.

Comment on this clone: A far more abundant clone sits one base away, making this likely a read error. This chain links TRBV7-9 with TRBJ1-1; the D is unclear. The CDR3 length is 13 residues. Trimming cost V 5 bases and J 3 bases, with 10 bases left between them. Per germline, CDR1 SEHNR and CDR2 FQNEAQ (reference sequence). The CDR3 bases are TGTGCCAGCAGCCATACAGCGGACACTGAAGCTTTCTTT. It yields the protein CASSHTADTEAFF. Full variable domain (missing parts from reference TRBV7-9 and TRBJ1-1): DTGVSQNPRHKITKRGQNVTFRCDPISEHNRLYWYRQTLGQGPEFLTYFQNEAQLEKSRLLSDRFSAERPKGSFSTLEIQRTEQGDSAMYLCASSHTADTEAFFGQGTRLTVV.

The rearrangement uses TRBV30 and TRBJ1-1; 8 bases align to TRBD1. The junction had 3 bases not matched to a gene; V was cut back by 5 bases and J by 4 bases. CDR3 length: 12 amino acids. Germline CDR1 reads GTSNPN; CDR2 reads SVGIG (reference sequence). CDR3 residues: CAWDRGGTEAFF. In nucleotides, the CDR3 is TGTGCCTGGGACAGGGGCGGCACTGAAGCTTTCTTT.

The chain is built from TRBV6-5 and TRBJ2-5, with D possibly matching TRBD1 (6 bases). V was trimmed by 6 bases and J by 7 bases, leaving 15 bases between them. CDR1 and CDR2 from the germline V gene are MNHEY and SVGAGI. The CDR3 has 13 amino acids. CDR3 sequence: CASRRQAGGTQYF. For the CDR3, the DNA is TGTGCCAGCAGGCGACAGGCTGGAGGGACCCAGTACTTC.

The rearrangement joins TRBV28 to TRBJ1-3, with 8 positions matching TRBD1. Germline V gene data show CDR1 as MDHEN and CDR2 as SYDVKM. This CDR3 contains 15 residues. The V segment lost 5 bases and the J segment 3 bases; nucleotides outside the gene matches: 6. CDR3: CASSTDRGSGNTIYF. The CDR3 DNA reads as TGTGCCAGCAGTACAGACAGGGGTAGTGGAAACACCATATATTTT.

The V gene is TRBV19, the J gene TRBJ2-6, with 12 bases lining up with TRBD2. Germline CDR1 LNHDA, CDR2 SQIVND (reference sequence). The CDR3 contains 15 residues. The junction had 3 bases not matched to a gene; V was cut back by 9 bases and J by 3 bases. The CDR3 DNA follows: TGTGCCAGCCGGACTAGCGGGGTTGGGGCCAACGTCCTGACTTTC. It yields the protein CASRTSGVGANVLTF. The full variable domain, in which reference TRBV19 and TRBJ2-6 provide the parts outside the CDR3, is DGGITQSPKYLFRKEGQNVTLSCEQNLNHDAMYWYRQDPGQGLRLIYYSQIVNDFQKGDIAEGYSVSREKKESFPLTVTSAQKNPTAFYLCASRTSGVGANVLTFGAGSRLTVL.

The V and J genes are TRBV2 and TRBJ2-2, with 8 bases fitting TRBD1. The CDR3 runs 14 residues. V shed 6 bases and J 6 bases; nucleotides not matched to a gene: 6. The germline gives CDR1 SNHLY, CDR2 FYNNEI. The CDR3 DNA reads as TGTGCCAGCAGCGGACAGGGCTGGTCCGGGGAGCTGTTTTTT. It is translated as CASSGQGWSGELFF.

The J gene is TRBJ1-2, the V gene TRBV10-1, with 8 bases aligning to TRBD1. The CDR3 spans 16 residues. From germline, CDR1 is WNHNN and CDR2 SYGVQD (reference sequence). The V segment lost 4 bases and the J segment 1 base; nucleotides outside the gene matches: 8. This CDR3 reads CASSGSDRVSNYGYTF. The CDR3 nucleotides are TGCGCCAGCAGTGGGTCGGACAGGGTAAGTAACTATGGCTACACCTTC.

This clone is a singleton in its sample. The J gene is TRBJ2-7, the V gene TRBV28, with 8 positions matching TRBD2. CDR1 MDHEN and CDR2 SYDVKM come from the germline V gene. V was clipped by 4 bases and J by 4 bases; unmatched bases: 24. CDR3 length: 20 amino acids. The CDR3 nucleotides are TGTGCCAGCAGTTCTCCCCTAAGGACTAGCAGCCTCCCCGGGGATTACGAGCAGTACTTC. This sequence encodes CASSSPLRTSSLPGDYEQYF.

This chain connects TRBV19 to TRBJ2-5, with 8 bases identical to TRBD1. Losses at the gene ends were 6 bases for V and 6 bases for J; bases not matched to a gene: 6. Germline CDR1 is LNHDA and CDR2 is SQIVND (reference sequence). The CDR3 has 13 amino acids. DNA for the CDR3: TGTGCCAGTAGCCCGGACAGGGTTAAGACCCAGTACTTC. Protein product: CASSPDRVKTQYF.

V usage is TRBV6-6 and J usage is TRBJ2-2; maybe TRBD1 (5 bases). With 6 bases removed from V and 5 bases from J, the gap between germline ends came to 7 bases. Germline V gives CDR1 MNHNY, CDR2 SVGAGI (reference sequence). This CDR3 region has 12 residues. Here the CDR3 DNA reads TGTGCCAGCAGACAGGCAACCGGGGAGCTGTTTTTT. Translating it yields CASRQATGELFF.

The chain joins TRBV30 to TRBJ2-5; D is possibly TRBD2 (6 bases). The V and J ends lost 0 bases and 2 bases respectively, with 10 bases between them. CDR1 is GTSNPN, CDR2 SVGIG, per germline (reference sequence). This CDR3 contains 14 residues. The CDR3 DNA reads as TGTGCCTGGAGTGTACGCGGGGCTCAAGAGACCCAGTACTTC. This sequence encodes CAWSVRGAQETQYF.